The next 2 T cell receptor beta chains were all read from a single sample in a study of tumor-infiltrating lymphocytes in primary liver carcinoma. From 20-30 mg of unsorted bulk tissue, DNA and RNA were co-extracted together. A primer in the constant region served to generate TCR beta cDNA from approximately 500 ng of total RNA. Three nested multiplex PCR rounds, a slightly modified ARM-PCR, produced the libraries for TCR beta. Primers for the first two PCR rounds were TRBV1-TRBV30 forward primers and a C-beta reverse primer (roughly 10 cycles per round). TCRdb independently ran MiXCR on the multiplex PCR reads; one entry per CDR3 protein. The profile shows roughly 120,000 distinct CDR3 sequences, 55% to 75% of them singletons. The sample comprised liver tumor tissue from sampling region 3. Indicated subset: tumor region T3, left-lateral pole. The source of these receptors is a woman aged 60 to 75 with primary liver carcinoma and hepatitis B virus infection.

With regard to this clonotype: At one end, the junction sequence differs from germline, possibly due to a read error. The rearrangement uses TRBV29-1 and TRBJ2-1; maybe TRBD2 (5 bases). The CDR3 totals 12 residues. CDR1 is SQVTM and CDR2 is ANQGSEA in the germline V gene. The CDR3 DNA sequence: TGTAGCGTTGATCGGCGCGGTGATGAGCGGTTCTTC. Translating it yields CSVDRRGDERFF.

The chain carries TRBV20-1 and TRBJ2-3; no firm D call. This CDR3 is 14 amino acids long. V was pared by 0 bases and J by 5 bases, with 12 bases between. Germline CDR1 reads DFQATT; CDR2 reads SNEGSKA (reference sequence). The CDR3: CSARDPNLRDTQYF. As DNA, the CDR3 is TGCAGTGCTAGAGATCCCAACCTAAGAGATACGCAGTATTTT.